The sequence of this T cell receptor beta chain was determined in a study of T cells after yellow fever vaccination. At the level of the study: Preparation used SMART-Seq v4 Ultra Low Input for the low-cell-number fractions. Notes on the study in general: The secondary T-cell response peaked on day 5, not day 15, but was weaker. The study re-detected most primary-vaccination clones after the booster (roughly 95% CD4, approximately 88% CD8).

This clonotype has only a few counts. The antigen is unknown. From germline, CDR1 is SGDLS and CDR2 YYNGEE. Deletions cut 0 bases from V and 8 bases from J, with 8 bases between. There are 13 residues in the CDR3. Template switching with 5'RACE generated the TCR cDNA and added a universal primer site and UMIs. TCRdb reanalysed the 5' RACE reads using MiXCR and keeps one entry per CDR3 protein. This sample has some 220,000 distinct CDR3 sequences, with approximately 3.3% found just once. The sample was CD4+ T cells sorted from PBMCs, taken 10 days after the yellow fever booster vaccination. The clonotype comes from a man in his late teens or twenties who received the YFV17D yellow fever vaccine. The chain has TRBV9 and TRBJ2-2; D is undetermined. CDR3 loop: CASSVDRVGELFF. In DNA, the CDR3 is TGTGCCAGCAGCGTAGATCGGGTTGGGGAGCTGTTTTTT.